The 18 T cell receptor beta chains below come from one sample, sequenced in a study of metastatic and nonmetastatic thyroid tumors. MiXCR reprocessed the PCR reads for TCRdb. The sample records roughly 45,000 clones, around 2.9% being singletons. Treatment of any kind had been given to no patient before thyroid surgery. The sequenced sample consisted of blood. The receptors here all came from a female donor with papillary thyroid cancer or a benign thyroid nodule (not recorded which). Some clones in this sample may be carry-over from other donors' samples.

The gene calls are TRBV28 and TRBJ1-5; TRBD1 matches 8 bases. The CDR3 is 15 amino acids. The germline V gene encodes CDR1 MDHEN and CDR2 SYDVKM. V was pared by 5 bases and J by 5 bases, with 8 bases of the junction left unmatched. In DNA form, the CDR3 reads TGTGCCAGCAGTCTACCGGACAGGGACTATCAGCCCCAGCATTTT. The encoded protein is CASSLPDRDYQPQHF.

This clone was counted many times. J is TRBJ2-1 and V is TRBV6-2 or TRBV6-3; D is undetermined. Germline lookup yields CDR1 MNHEY and CDR2 SVGEGT. The ends were cut back, 6 bases at V and 9 bases at J, with 9 bases in the middle. The CDR3 covers 11 residues. The CDR3 DNA sequence: TGTGCCAGCAGCACAATGGGTGAGCAGTTCTTC. The encoded protein is CASSTMGEQFF.

This chain links TRBV3-1 with TRBJ2-5; 13 bases line up with TRBD2. Germline-derived CDR1 and CDR2 are LGHDT and YNNKEL (reference sequence). Losses at the gene ends were 6 bases for V and 5 bases for J; bases not matched to a gene: 15. This CDR3 contains 18 residues. The CDR3 DNA follows: TGTGCCAGCAGTAAGGAGATGTGGACTAGCGGGAGTCAGGAGACCCAGTACTTC. The encoded protein is CASSKEMWTSGSQETQYF.

V gene TRBV6-1 combines with J gene TRBJ2-1, with TRBD1 identical over 12 bases. The CDR3 length is 20 residues. Germline V lookup: CDR1 MNHNS, CDR2 SASEGT. V was clipped by 6 bases and J by 1 base; unmatched bases: 16. CDR3 amino acids: CASRTVRNPGQGASYNEQFF. The CDR3 region has the DNA TGTGCCAGCAGAACCGTCCGCAACCCGGGACAGGGGGCTTCCTACAATGAGCAGTTCTTC.

This clone was detected only a few times. A much larger clone sits a single nucleotide away, making a read error possible. Here the CDR3 omits its conserved ending phenylalanine or tryptophan, so a read error is the likely source. The rearrangement uses TRBV28 and TRBJ2-5; 7 positions agree with TRBD1. The V gene's germline CDR1 is MDHEN and CDR2 SYDVKM. The CDR3 length is 17 residues. With 4 bases clipped from V and 4 bases from J, the junction kept 15 bases outside the gene matches. CDR3 protein: CASSSPGQSSSRETQYL. DNA of the CDR3: TGTGCCAGCAGTTCACCGGGACAGTCCTCGTCTCGAGAGACCCAGTACCTC.

The chain links TRBV11-2 to TRBJ2-7; no clear D. Trimming removed 1 base at V and 0 bases at J, with 7 bases between. CDR1 and CDR2 (germline): SGHAT, FQNNGV. The CDR3 contains 14 residues. CDR3 in amino acids: CASSLAGPSYEQYF. The CDR3 region has the DNA TGTGCCAGCAGCTTAGCCGGACCCTCCTACGAGCAGTACTTC.

The rearrangement links TRBV28 to TRBJ2-1, with D perhaps TRBD1 (5 bases). Germline V lookup: CDR1 MDHEN, CDR2 SYDVKM. This CDR3 is 14 amino acids long. Trimming removed 3 bases from V and 4 bases from J, with 10 bases in between. The CDR3 DNA reads as TGTGCCAGCAGTTTTAGTGGGGCGTACAATGAGCAGTTCTTC. Translation gives CASSFSGAYNEQFF.

By share, this clone ranks as medium-sized. This CDR3 is also generated by other DNA sequences in the sample. The rearrangement uses TRBV5-1 and TRBJ2-1; D remains ambiguous. Deletions cut 4 bases from V and 0 bases from J, with 5 bases between. This CDR3 contains 13 residues. CDR1 is SGHRS, CDR2 YFSETQ, per germline. The CDR3 sequence is CASSAGSYNEQFF. The CDR3 DNA follows: TGCGCCAGCAGCGCTGGCTCCTACAATGAGCAGTTCTTC.

This clone was observed many times. The chain uses TRBV4-1 and TRBJ2-1; no reliable D call. Trimming removed 2 bases from V and 5 bases from J, with 13 bases in between. Per germline, CDR1 MGHRA and CDR2 YSYEKL. The CDR3 covers 15 residues. The CDR3 DNA reads as TGCGCCAGCAGCCAAAGAGGTCTGAGAGACAATGAGCAGTTCTTC. Translated: CASSQRGLRDNEQFF.

This clone was seen many times. The rearrangement uses TRBV20-1 and TRBJ2-3; no firm D call. V was clipped by 4 bases and J by 1 base, with 6 bases between them. This CDR3 contains 12 residues. CDR1 is DFQATT and CDR2 is SNEGSKA in the germline V gene (reference sequence). In nucleotides, the CDR3 is TGCAGTGCTACCCTCGGCACAGATACGCAGTATTTT. Residues: CSATLGTDTQYF.

Ten or more counts support this clone. Here the CDR3 DNA reads TGTGCCAGCATCAAGTTTACAGATACGCAGTATTTT. Translating it yields CASIKFTDTQYF. V and J are TRBV2 and TRBJ2-3; D gene uncertain. The germline V gene encodes CDR1 SNHLY and CDR2 FYNNEI. V was trimmed by 7 bases and J by 3 bases, leaving 8 bases between them. The CDR3 is 12 amino acids.

This clone was counted only a few times. The rearrangement uses TRBV6-2 or TRBV6-3 and TRBJ1-5; D remains ambiguous. Germline CDR1 MNHEY, CDR2 SVGEGT. The CDR3 length is 16 residues. Trimming removed 9 bases from V and 3 bases from J, with 21 bases in between. In nucleotides, the CDR3 is TGTGCCAGTGTCCCTTTGATGGGAGGGATCAATCAGCCCCAGCATTTT. It translates to CASVPLMGGINQPQHF.

In this sample, this clone turned up a few times. J is TRBJ2-7 and V is TRBV6-1, with 7 nucleotides matching TRBD1. There are 14 residues in the CDR3. V shed 6 bases and J 0 bases; nucleotides not matched to a gene: 5. Germline V gene sequence: CDR1 MNHNS, CDR2 SASEGT. The CDR3 DNA sequence: TGTGCCAGCAGCGCGGACAGGAGCTCCTACGAGCAGTACTTC. It translates to CASSADRSSYEQYF.

This clone was seen ten or more times. A read error may produce the germline difference seen at one junction end. This chain uses TRBV5-1 with TRBJ2-2, with D maybe TRBD2 (5 bases). CDR1 is SGHRS, CDR2 YFSETQ, per germline. There are 15 residues in the CDR3. In DNA form, the CDR3 reads TGCGCCAGCAGCTTGGTGGGCCCAGAACACCGGGGAGCTGTTTTT. This gives the protein CASSLVGPEHRGAVF.

This chain links TRBV11-2 with TRBJ2-1, with TRBD2 as a possible D gene (6 bases). The ends were cut back, 2 bases at V and 0 bases at J, with 20 bases in the middle. Germline CDR1 is SGHAT and CDR2 is FQNNGV. This CDR3 has 19 amino acids. The CDR3 DNA is TGTGCCAGCAGCTTAAAGGGGCCAACTAGCTTCAGCTCCTACAATGAGCAGTTCTTC. The encoded protein is CASSLKGPTSFSSYNEQFF.

The table lists this clone with many counts. The chain joins TRBV5-4 to TRBJ1-4; 10 bases align to TRBD1. The ends lost 4 bases at V and 8 bases at J; junction bases unmatched: 14. This CDR3 is 17 amino acids long. Germline V gives CDR1 SGHNT, CDR2 YYREEE (reference sequence). The CDR3 nucleotides read TGTGCCAGCAGCCCGGGACAGGGGCCTCCAGAGGGCGAAAAACTGTTTTTT. Residues: CASSPGQGPPEGEKLFF.

This clone was observed a handful of times. V gene TRBV6-1 combines with J gene TRBJ1-6; D unresolved. This CDR3 has 14 residues. In germline, CDR1 is MNHNS, CDR2 SASEGT. Trimming took off 3 bases at V and 9 bases at J, with 12 bases between the two ends. The CDR3 spells CASSEAGMGSPLHF. The CDR3 nucleotides read TGTGCCAGCAGTGAGGCGGGAATGGGTTCACCCCTCCACTTT.

This clone was picked up a small number of times. V is TRBV27 and J is TRBJ2-7; 8 bases agree with TRBD2. Germline lookup yields CDR1 MNHEY and CDR2 SMNVEV (reference sequence). The J segment lost 2 bases and the V segment lost 2 bases, leaving 5 bases of the junction unmatched. The CDR3 has 15 amino acids. The CDR3 coding sequence is TGTGCCAGCAGTTTACGACTAGCGAGTGCCTACGAGCAGTACTTC. Translating gives CASSLRLASAYEQYF.